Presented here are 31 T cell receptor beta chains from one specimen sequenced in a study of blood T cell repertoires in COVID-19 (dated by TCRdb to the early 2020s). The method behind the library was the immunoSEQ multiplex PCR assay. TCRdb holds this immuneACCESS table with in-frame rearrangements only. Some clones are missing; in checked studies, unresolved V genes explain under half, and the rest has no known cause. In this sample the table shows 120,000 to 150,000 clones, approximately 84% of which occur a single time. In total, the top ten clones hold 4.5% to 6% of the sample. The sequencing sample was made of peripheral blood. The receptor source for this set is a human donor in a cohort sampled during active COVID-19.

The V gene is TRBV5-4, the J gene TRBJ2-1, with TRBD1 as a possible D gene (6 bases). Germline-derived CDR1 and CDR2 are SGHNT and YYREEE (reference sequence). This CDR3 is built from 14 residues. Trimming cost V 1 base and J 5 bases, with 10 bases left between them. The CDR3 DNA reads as TGTGCCAGCAGCTTGACAGGGCCAAACAATGAGCAGTTCTTC. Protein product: CASSLTGPNNEQFF.

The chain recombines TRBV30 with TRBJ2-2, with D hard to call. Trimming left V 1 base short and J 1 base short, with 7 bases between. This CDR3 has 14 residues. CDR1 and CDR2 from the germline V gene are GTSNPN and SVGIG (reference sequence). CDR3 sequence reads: CAWSGAGNTGELFF. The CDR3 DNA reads TGTGCCTGGAGTGGGGCAGGGAACACCGGGGAGCTGTTTTTT.

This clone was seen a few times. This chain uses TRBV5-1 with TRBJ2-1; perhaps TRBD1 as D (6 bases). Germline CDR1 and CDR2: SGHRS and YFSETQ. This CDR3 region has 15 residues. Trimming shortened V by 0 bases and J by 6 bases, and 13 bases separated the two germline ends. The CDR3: CASSLGGQGLNEQFF. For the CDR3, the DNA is TGCGCCAGCAGCTTGGGCGGCCAGGGGCTCAATGAGCAGTTCTTC. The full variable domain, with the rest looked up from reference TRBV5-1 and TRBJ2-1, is KAGVTQTPRYLIKTRGQQVTLSCSPISGHRSVSWYQQTPGQGLQFLFEYFSETQRNKGNFPGRFSGRQFSNSRSEMNVSTLELGDSALYLCASSLGGQGLNEQFFGPGTRLTVL.

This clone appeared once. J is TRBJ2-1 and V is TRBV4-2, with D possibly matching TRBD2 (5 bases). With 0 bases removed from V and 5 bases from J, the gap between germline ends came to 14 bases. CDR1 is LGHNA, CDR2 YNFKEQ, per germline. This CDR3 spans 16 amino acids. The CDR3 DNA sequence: TGTGCCAGCAGCCAAGATAGCCGGGGTATCGACAATGAGCAGTTCTTC. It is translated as CASSQDSRGIDNEQFF.

The CDR3 loop reads CSASSVHQETQYF. The CDR3 DNA reads TGCAGTGCTAGTTCCGTCCACCAAGAGACCCAGTACTTC. The rearrangement joins TRBV20-1 to TRBJ2-5; no clear D. Germline lookup yields CDR1 DFQATT and CDR2 SNEGSKA (reference sequence). This CDR3 contains 13 residues. V dropped 3 bases and J dropped 0 bases, with 8 bases sitting between them.

The CDR3 DNA sequence: TGTGCCAGCAGTTACGTGCGGGGGCCATACAATGAGCAGTTCTTC. This sequence encodes CASSYVRGPYNEQFF. The chain is built from TRBV6-6 and TRBJ2-1, with D possibly TRBD2 on 7 matching bases. Germline values: CDR1 MNHNY, CDR2 SVGAGI (reference sequence). The CDR3 is 15 residues long. Trimming shortened V by 2 bases and J by 4 bases, and 12 bases separated the two germline ends.

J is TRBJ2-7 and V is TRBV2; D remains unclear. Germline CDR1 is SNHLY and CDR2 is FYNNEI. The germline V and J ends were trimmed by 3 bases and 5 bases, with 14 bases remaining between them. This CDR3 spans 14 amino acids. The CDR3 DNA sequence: TGTGCCAGCAGTGAGTCGAGAGGTAGCAACGAGCAGTACTTC. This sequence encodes CASSESRGSNEQYF.

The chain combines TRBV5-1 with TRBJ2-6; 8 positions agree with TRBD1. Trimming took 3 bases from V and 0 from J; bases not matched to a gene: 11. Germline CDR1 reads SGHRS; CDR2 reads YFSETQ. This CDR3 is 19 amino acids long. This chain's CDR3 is CASSWPPGQDSSGANVLTF. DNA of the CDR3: TGCGCCAGCAGCTGGCCCCCGGGACAGGACTCCTCTGGGGCCAACGTCCTGACTTTC.

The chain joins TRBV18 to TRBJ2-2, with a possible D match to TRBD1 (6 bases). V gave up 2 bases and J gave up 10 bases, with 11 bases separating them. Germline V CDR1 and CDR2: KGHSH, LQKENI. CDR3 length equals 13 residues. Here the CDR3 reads CASSPNRAVELFF. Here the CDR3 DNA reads TGTGCCAGCTCACCAAACAGGGCGGTGGAGCTGTTTTTT.

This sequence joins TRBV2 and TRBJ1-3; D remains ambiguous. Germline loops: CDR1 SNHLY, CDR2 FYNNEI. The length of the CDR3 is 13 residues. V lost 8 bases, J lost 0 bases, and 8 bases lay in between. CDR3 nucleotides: TGTGCCAGCGTTTCCTTCTCTGGAAACACCATATATTTT. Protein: CASVSFSGNTIYF.

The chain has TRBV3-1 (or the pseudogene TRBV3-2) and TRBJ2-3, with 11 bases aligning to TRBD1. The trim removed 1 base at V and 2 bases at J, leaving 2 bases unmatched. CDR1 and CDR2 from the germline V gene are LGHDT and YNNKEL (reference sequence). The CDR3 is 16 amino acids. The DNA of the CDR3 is TGTGCCAGCAGCCAAGGGACAGGGGGCCTCACAGATACGCAGTATTTT. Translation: CASSQGTGGLTDTQYF.

The CDR3 DNA reads as TGTGCCAGCAGTTACGCGGACAGGGGAAATGGCTACACCTTC. Translation gives CASSYADRGNGYTF. The chain couples TRBV6-5 to TRBJ1-2, with 9 bases identical to TRBD1. Germline assignment: CDR1 MNHEY and CDR2 SVGAGI. Unmatched junction bases numbered 4, after V lost 2 bases and J lost 6 bases. The CDR3 sequence is 14 residues long.

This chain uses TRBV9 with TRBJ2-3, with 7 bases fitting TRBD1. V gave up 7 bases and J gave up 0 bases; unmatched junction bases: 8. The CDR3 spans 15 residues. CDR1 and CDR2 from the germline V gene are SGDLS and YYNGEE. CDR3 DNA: TGTGCCAGCCAGCAGGGGGATGGGAGCACAGATACGCAGTATTTT. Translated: CASQQGDGSTDTQYF.

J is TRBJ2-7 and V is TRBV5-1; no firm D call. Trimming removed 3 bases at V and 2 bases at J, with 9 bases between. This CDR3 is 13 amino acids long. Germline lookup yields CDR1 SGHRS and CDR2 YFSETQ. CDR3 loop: CASSSPPTYEQYF. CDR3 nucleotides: TGCGCCAGCAGCTCCCCCCCAACCTACGAGCAGTACTTC.

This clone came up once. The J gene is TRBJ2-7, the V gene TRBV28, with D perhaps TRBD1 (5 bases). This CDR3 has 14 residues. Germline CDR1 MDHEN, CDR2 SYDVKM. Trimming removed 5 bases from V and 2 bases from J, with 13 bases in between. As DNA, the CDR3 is TGTGCCAGCAGTCTGACAGTCTACCCCTACGAGCAGTACTTC. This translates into CASSLTVYPYEQYF.

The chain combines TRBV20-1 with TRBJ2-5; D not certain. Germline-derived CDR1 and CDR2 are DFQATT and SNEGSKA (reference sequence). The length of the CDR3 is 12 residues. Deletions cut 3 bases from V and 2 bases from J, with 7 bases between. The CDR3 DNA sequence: TGCAGTGCTAGTGGGCAGCAAGAGACCCAGTACTTC. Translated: CSASGQQETQYF.

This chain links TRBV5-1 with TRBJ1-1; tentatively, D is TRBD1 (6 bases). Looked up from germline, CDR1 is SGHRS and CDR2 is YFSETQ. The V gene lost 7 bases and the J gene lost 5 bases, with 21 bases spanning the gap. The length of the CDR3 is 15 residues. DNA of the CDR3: TGCGCCAGCGATGTAGGGGGGGCACCGAGAACTGAAGCTTTCTTT. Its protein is CASDVGGAPRTEAFF.

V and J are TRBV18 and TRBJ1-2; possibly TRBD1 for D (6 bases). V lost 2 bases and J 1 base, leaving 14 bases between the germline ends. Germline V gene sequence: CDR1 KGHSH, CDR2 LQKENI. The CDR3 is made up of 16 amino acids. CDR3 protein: CASSPNRDWDNYGYTF. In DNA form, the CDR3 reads TGTGCCAGCTCACCAAACAGGGATTGGGATAACTATGGCTACACCTTC.

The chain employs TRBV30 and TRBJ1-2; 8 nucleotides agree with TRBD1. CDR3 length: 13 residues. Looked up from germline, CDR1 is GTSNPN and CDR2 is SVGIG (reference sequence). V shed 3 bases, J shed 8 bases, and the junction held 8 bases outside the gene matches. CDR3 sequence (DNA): TGTGCCTGGAGCGCTCAGGGGGCGGGAGGCTACACCTTC. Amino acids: CAWSAQGAGGYTF.

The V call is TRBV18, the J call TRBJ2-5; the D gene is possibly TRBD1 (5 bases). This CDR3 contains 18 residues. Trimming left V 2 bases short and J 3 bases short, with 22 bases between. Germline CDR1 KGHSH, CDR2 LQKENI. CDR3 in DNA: TGTGCCAGCTCACCATTCCTTTTTCAGCCCCTAGGGGAAGAGACCCAGTACTTC. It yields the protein CASSPFLFQPLGEETQYF. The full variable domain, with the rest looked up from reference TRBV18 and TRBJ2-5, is NAGVMQNPRHLVRRRGQEARLRCSPMKGHSHVYWYRQLPEEGLKFMVYLQKENIIDESGMPKERFSAEFPKEGPSILRIQQVVRGDSAAYFCASSPFLFQPLGEETQYFGPGTRLLVL.

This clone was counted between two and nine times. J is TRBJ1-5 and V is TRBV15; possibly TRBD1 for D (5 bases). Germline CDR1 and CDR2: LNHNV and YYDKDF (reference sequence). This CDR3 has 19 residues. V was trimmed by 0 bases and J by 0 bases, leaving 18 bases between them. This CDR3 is CATSRDARRGRGSNQPQHF. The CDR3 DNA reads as TGTGCCACCAGCAGAGATGCCCGAAGGGGTAGGGGTAGCAATCAGCCCCAGCATTTT.

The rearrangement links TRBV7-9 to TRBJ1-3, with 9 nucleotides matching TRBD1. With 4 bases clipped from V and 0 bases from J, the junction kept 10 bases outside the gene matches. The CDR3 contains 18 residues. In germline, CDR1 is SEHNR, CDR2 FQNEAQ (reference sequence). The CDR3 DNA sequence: TGTGCCAGCAGCTCAGGGGACAGGGCCGGCTTCTCTGGAAACACCATATATTTT. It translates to CASSSGDRAGFSGNTIYF.

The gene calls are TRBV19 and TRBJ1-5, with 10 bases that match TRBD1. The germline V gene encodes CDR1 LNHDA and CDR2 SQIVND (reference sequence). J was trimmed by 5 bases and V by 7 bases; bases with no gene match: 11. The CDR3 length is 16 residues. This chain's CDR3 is CASTTMAGQGDQPQHF. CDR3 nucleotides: TGTGCCAGTACTACTATGGCCGGACAGGGGGATCAGCCCCAGCATTTT.

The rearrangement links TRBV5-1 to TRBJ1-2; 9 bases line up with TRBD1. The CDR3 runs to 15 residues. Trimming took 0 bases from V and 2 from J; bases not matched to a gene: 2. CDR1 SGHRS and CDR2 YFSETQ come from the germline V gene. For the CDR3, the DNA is TGCGCCAGCAGCTTGGAAGGGACAGGGAACTATGGCTACACCTTC. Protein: CASSLEGTGNYGYTF.

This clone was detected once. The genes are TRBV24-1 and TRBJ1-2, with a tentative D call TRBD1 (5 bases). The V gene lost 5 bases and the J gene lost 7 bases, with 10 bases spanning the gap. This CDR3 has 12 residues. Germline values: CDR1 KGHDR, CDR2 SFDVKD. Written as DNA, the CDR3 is TGTGCCACCAGTGCTGGCAGGGTTGGCTACACCTTC. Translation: CATSAGRVGYTF.

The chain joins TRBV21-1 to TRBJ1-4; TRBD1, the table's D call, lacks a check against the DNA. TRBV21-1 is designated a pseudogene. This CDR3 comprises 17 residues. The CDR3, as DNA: TGTGCCAGCAGCAAAGGAGGGACAGGGGCGCGGGATGAAAAACTGTTTTTT. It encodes CASSKGGTGARDEKLFF.

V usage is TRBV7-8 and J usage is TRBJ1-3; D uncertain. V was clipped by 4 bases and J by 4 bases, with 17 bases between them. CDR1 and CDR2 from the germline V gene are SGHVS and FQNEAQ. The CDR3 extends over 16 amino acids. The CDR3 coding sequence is TGTGCCAGCAGCTCCGAGACTCCCAGAGCGGGAAACACCATATATTTT. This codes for CASSSETPRAGNTIYF.

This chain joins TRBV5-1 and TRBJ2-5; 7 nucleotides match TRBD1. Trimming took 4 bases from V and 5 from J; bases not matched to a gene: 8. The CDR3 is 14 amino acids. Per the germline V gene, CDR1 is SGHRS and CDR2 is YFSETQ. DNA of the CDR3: TGCGCCAGCAGCCCAGACAGGGTCCGGGAGACCCAGTACTTC. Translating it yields CASSPDRVRETQYF.

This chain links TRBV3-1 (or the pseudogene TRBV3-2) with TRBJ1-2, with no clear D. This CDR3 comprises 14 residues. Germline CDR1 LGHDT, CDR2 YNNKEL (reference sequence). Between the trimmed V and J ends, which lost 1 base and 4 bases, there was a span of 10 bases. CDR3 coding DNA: TGTGCCAGCAGCCAAGCGGGGAGAACCTATGGCTACACCTTC. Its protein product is CASSQAGRTYGYTF.

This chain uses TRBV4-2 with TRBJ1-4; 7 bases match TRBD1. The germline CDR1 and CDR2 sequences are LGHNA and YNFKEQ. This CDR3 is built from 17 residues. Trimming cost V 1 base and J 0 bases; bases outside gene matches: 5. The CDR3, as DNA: TGTGCCAGCAGCCAAGGGGACAGTCAAGCAACTAATGAAAAACTGTTTTTT. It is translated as CASSQGDSQATNEKLFF.

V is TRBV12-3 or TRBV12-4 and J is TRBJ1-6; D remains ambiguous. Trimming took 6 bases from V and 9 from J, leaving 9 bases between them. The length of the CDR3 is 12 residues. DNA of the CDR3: TGTGCCAGCAGCCGAGAGGGTTCACCCCTCCACTTT. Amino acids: CASSREGSPLHF.